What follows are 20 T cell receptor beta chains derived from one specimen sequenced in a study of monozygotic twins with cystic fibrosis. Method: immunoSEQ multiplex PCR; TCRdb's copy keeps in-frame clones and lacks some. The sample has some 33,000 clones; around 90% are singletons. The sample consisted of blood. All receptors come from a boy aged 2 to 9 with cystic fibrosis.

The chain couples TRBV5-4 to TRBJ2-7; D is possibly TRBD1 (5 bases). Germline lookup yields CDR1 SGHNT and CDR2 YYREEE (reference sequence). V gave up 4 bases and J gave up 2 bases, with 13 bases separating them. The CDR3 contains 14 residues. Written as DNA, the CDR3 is TGTGCCAGCAGCCCTCGACAGCACCCCTACGAGCAGTACTTC. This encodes CASSPRQHPYEQYF.

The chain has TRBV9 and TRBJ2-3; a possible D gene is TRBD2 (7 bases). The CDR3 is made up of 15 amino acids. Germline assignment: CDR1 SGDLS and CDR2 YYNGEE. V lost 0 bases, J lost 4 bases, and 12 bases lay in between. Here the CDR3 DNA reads TGTGCCAGCAGCGTAGGGGAGGGGGAGCCAGATACGCAGTATTTT. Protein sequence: CASSVGEGEPDTQYF.

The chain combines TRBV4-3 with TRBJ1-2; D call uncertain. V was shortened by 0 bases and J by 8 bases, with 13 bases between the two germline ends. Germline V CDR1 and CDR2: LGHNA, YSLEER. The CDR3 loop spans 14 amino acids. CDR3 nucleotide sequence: TGCGCCAGCAGCCAAGATCTGGAAGCAGTAGGCTACACCTTC. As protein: CASSQDLEAVGYTF.

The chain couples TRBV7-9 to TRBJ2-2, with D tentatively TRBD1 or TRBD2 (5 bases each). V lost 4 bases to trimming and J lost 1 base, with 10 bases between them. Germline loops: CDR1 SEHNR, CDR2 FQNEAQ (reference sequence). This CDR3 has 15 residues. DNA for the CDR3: TGTGCCAGCAGCTCTTTGGGGGTGAACACCGGGGAGCTGTTTTTT. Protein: CASSSLGVNTGELFF.

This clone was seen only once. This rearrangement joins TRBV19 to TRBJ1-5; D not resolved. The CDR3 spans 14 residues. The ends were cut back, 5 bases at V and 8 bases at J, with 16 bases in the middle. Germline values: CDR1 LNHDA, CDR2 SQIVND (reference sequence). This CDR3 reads CASSPPNLEKPQHF. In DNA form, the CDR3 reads TGTGCCAGTAGTCCGCCCAACCTGGAAAAGCCCCAGCATTTT.

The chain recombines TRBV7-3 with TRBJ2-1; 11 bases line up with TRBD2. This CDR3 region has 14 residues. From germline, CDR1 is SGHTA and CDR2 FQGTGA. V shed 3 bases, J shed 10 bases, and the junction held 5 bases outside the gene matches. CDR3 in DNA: TGTGCCAGCAGCTTGACTAGCGGGGAGGGCGAGCAGTTCTTC. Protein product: CASSLTSGEGEQFF.

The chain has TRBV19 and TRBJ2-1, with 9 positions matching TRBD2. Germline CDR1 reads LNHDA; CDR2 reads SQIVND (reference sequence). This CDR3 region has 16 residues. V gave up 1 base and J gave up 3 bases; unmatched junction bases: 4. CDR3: CASSIALAGYYNEQFF. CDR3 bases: TGTGCCAGTAGTATAGCCCTAGCGGGATACTACAATGAGCAGTTCTTC.

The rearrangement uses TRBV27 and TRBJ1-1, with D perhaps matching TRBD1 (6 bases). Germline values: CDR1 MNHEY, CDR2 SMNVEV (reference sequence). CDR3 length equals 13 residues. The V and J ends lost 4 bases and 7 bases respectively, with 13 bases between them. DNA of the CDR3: TGTGCCAGCAGTTACCACAGGGAAGATGAAGCTTTCTTT. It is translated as CASSYHREDEAFF.

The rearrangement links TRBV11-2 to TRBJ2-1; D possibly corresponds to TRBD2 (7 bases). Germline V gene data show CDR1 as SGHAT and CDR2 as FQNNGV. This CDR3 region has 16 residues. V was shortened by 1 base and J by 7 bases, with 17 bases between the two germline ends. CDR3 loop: CASSLVSGGPGNEQFF. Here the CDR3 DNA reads TGTGCCAGCAGCTTAGTCTCCGGGGGGCCTGGGAATGAGCAGTTCTTC. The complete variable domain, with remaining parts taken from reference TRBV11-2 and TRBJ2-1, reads EAGVAQSPRYKIIEKRQSVAFWCNPISGHATLYWYQQILGQGPKLLIQFQNNGVVDDSQLPKDRFSAERLKGVDSTLKIQPAKLEDSAVYLCASSLVSGGPGNEQFFGPGTRLTVL.

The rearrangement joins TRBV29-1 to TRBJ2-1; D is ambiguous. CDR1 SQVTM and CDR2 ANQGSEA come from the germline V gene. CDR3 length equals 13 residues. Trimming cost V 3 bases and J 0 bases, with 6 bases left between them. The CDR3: CSVDDTSYNEQFF. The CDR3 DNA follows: TGCAGCGTTGACGATACCTCCTACAATGAGCAGTTCTTC.

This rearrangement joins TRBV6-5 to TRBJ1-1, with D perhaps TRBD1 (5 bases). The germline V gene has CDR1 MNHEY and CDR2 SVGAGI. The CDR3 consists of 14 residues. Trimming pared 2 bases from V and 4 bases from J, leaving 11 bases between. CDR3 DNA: TGTGCCAGCAGTTACAGGGACGGGACCACTGAAGCTTTCTTT. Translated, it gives CASSYRDGTTEAFF.

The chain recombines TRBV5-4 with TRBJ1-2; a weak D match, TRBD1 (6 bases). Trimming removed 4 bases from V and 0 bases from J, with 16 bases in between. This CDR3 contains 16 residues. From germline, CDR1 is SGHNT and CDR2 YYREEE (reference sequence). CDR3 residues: CASSVGSTGPNYGYTF. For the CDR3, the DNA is TGTGCCAGCAGCGTTGGGAGCACAGGGCCTAACTATGGCTACACCTTC.

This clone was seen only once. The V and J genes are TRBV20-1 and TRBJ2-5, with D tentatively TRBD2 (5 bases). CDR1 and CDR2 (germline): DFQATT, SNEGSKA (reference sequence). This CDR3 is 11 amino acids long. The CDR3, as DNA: TGCAGGGACTGGAGTCGGGAGACCCAGTACTTC. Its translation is CRDWSRETQYF.

The CDR3 bases are TGTGCCAGCAGCTTGGGTTCCGGGGATACGCAGTATTTT. It is translated as CASSLGSGDTQYF. The V and J genes are TRBV5-6 and TRBJ2-3; D remains unclear. Germline CDR1 is SGHDT and CDR2 is YYEEEE. The CDR3 totals 13 residues. Trimming took 0 bases from V and 6 from J, leaving 8 bases between them.

The CDR3, as DNA: TGTGCCAGCAGTGAGGGGGGGAGCTCTGGAAACACCATATATTTT. It is translated as CASSEGGSSGNTIYF. The chain links TRBV2 to TRBJ1-3; D possibly corresponds to TRBD1 (5 bases). The CDR3 loop spans 15 amino acids. Trimming stripped 3 bases from V and 0 bases from J, with 9 bases between. Per the germline V gene, CDR1 is SNHLY and CDR2 is FYNNEI.

In DNA form, the CDR3 reads TGTGCCAGCAGCGTGGGGGGAGCAACTAATGAAAAACTGTTTTTT. Residues: CASSVGGATNEKLFF. The rearrangement joins TRBV9 to TRBJ1-4, with a possible D match to TRBD1 (5 bases). The CDR3 is 15 residues long. CDR1 is SGDLS and CDR2 is YYNGEE in the germline V gene. Deletions cut 2 bases from V and 0 bases from J, with 8 bases between.

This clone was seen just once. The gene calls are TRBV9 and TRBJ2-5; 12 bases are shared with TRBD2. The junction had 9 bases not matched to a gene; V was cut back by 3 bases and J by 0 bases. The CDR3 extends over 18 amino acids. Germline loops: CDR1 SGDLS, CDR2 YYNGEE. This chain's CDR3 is CASSASLAGGPYQETQYF. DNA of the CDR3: TGTGCCAGCAGCGCGAGTCTAGCGGGGGGGCCCTACCAAGAGACCCAGTACTTC.

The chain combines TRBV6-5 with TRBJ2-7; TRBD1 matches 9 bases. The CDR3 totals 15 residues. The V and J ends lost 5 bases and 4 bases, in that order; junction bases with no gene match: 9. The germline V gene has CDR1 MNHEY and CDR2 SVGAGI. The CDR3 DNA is TGTGCCAGCAGTCAAACAGGGGGCGTAGGGTACGAGCAGTACTTC. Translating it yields CASSQTGGVGYEQYF.

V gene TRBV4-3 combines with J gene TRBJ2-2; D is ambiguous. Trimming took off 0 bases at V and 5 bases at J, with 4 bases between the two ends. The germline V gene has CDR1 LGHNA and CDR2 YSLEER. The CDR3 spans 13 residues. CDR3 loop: CASSQDRTGELFF. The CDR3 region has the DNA TGCGCCAGCAGCCAAGATCGGACCGGGGAGCTGTTTTTT.

CDR3 coding DNA: TGTGCCAGCTCACCCGGGGACAGCACTGAAGCTTTCTTT. This sequence encodes CASSPGDSTEAFF. The chain couples TRBV18 to TRBJ1-1; 7 bases align to TRBD1. The CDR3 covers 13 residues. Germline loops: CDR1 KGHSH, CDR2 LQKENI. The trim removed 3 bases at V and 4 bases at J, leaving 2 bases unmatched. The entire variable domain, with the rest obtained from reference TRBV18 and TRBJ1-1, is as follows: NAGVMQNPRHLVRRRGQEARLRCSPMKGHSHVYWYRQLPEEGLKFMVYLQKENIIDESGMPKERFSAEFPKEGPSILRIQQVVRGDSAAYFCASSPGDSTEAFFGQGTRLTVV.